The sequence of this T cell receptor (beta chain) was determined in a study of T cell repertoires in cytomegalovirus infection. Study information: In public TCR beta signatures, there were indications of both CMV infection and matching HLA type.

TCRdb independently ran MiXCR on the reads; one entry per CDR3 protein. The top ten hold approximately 19% of the sample, which has 150,000 to 200,000 distinct CDR3 sequences, approximately 17% seen once. Study results and limitations: Predominance within the ex vivo response was attributable to HLA-C-restricted CMV-specific TCR beta clonotypes. Cumulative frequency of public TCR beta families picked out carriers of CMV plus the relevant HLA.

Only a few counts were recorded for this clonotype. Its antigen is undetermined. Sequenced: CD8+ T cells from PBMCs. The sequence came from a human donor in good health (CMV status not recorded). Some clones in this sample may be carry-over from other donors' samples.

Written as DNA, the CDR3 is TGTGCCAGCAGTTCGCCCAGGGGGCCAGGGTACAATGAGCAGTTCTTC. Protein sequence: CASSSPRGPGYNEQFF. The chain joins TRBV28 to TRBJ2-1, with 8 positions matching TRBD1. Germline V gene lookup returns CDR1 MDHEN and CDR2 SYDVKM. The CDR3 has 16 residues. The V segment lost 4 bases and the J segment 4 bases; nucleotides outside the gene matches: 9.